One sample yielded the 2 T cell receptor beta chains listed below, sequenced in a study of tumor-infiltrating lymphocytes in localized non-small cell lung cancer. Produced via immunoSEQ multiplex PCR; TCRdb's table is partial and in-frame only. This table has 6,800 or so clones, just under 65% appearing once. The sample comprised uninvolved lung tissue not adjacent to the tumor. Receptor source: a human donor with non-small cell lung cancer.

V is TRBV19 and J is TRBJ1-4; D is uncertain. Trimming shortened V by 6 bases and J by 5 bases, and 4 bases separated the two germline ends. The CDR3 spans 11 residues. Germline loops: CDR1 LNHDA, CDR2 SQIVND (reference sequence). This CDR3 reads CASRGNEKLFF. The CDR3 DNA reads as TGTGCCAGTAGGGGAAATGAAAAACTGTTTTTT. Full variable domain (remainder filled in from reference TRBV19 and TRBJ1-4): DGGITQSPKYLFRKEGQNVTLSCEQNLNHDAMYWYRQDPGQGLRLIYYSQIVNDFQKGDIAEGYSVSREKKESFPLTVTSAQKNPTAFYLCASRGNEKLFFGSGTQLSVL.

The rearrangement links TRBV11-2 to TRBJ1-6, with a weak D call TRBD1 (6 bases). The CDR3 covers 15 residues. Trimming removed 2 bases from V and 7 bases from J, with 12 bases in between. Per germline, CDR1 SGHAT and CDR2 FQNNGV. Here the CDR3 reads CASSLQGNENSPLHF. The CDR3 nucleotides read TGTGCCAGCAGCTTACAGGGGAATGAGAATTCACCCCTCCACTTT.